One sample yielded the 32 T cell receptor beta chains listed below, sequenced in a study of cytomegalovirus exposure and HLA in healthy donors. PCR used 60 Vbeta primers and 13 Jbeta primers. Clones were read by immunoSEQ multiplex PCR, and TCRdb kept only the in-frame ones, dropping some. The sample holds approximately 71,000 clones, less than 80% seen once. Material for sequencing was PBMCs. The receptors originated from a woman aged 35 to 49 in good health and CMV-seropositive.

This chain connects TRBV5-6 to TRBJ1-5, with TRBD1 matching over 8 bases. Trimming took 4 bases from V and 7 from J; bases not matched to a gene: 4. This CDR3 has 13 amino acids. Germline V lookup: CDR1 SGHDT, CDR2 YYEEEE. The CDR3 loop is CASSQDREQPQHF. The CDR3 nucleotides read TGTGCCAGCAGCCAGGACAGGGAGCAGCCCCAGCATTTT.

The chain couples TRBV7-9 to TRBJ2-7, with D hard to call. V dropped 5 bases and J dropped 7 bases, with 15 bases sitting between them. Germline V gene lookup returns CDR1 SEHNR and CDR2 FQNEAQ (reference sequence). The CDR3 runs to 13 residues. The CDR3 spells CASSAPVFPEQYF. CDR3 DNA: TGTGCCAGCAGCGCTCCGGTATTTCCAGAGCAGTACTTC.

This clone has a single count. This rearrangement joins TRBV7-5 to TRBJ1-5; the table gives TRBD1 as D, unverified against the DNA. TRBV7-5 is assigned pseudogene status. CDR3 size: 14 residues. DNA for the CDR3: TGTGCCAGAAGCTTAGCGCAGGCAAATCAGCCCCAGCATTTT. Translated, it gives CARSLAQANQPQHF.

In nucleotides, the CDR3 is TGCGCCAGCAGCTTGGGCAGGGAGGGAGAGACCCAGTACTTC. Its translation is CASSLGREGETQYF. The chain recombines TRBV5-1 with TRBJ2-5, with 7 bases aligning to TRBD2. The CDR3 runs to 14 residues. The germline V gene has CDR1 SGHRS and CDR2 YFSETQ. The trim removed 0 bases at V and 4 bases at J, leaving 3 bases unmatched.

V usage is TRBV18 and J usage is TRBJ1-1, with TRBD1 identical over 7 bases. V lost 1 base to trimming and J lost 0 bases; unmatched junction nucleotides: 11. The germline gives CDR1 KGHSH, CDR2 LQKENI. CDR3 length equals 18 residues. The CDR3 loop reads CASSPRTRARGLNTEAFF. CDR3 DNA sequence: TGTGCCAGCTCACCACGAACAAGAGCCAGGGGGTTGAACACTGAAGCTTTCTTT.

This clone came up a few times. The V call is TRBV6-5, the J call TRBJ2-1; tentatively, D is TRBD2 (6 bases). The V end lost 5 bases, the J end lost 6 bases, and 17 bases lay between the germline ends. CDR1 and CDR2 (germline): MNHEY, SVGAGI. The CDR3 length is 15 residues. The CDR3 DNA reads TGTGCCAGCAGTCGAACCGGGACTGGGGGCAATGAGCAGTTCTTC. It translates to CASSRTGTGGNEQFF.

The J gene is TRBJ2-1, the V gene TRBV5-1; 12 bases agree with TRBD2. The length of the CDR3 is 17 residues. Germline V lookup: CDR1 SGHRS, CDR2 YFSETQ. V gave up 4 bases and J gave up 5 bases; unmatched junction bases: 10. CDR3 sequence reads: CASSAPTSGGQNNEQFF. The CDR3 DNA sequence: TGCGCCAGCAGCGCCCCGACTAGCGGGGGCCAGAACAATGAGCAGTTCTTC.

The V and J genes are TRBV29-1 and TRBJ2-7, with TRBD2 matching 7 bases. The CDR3 has 16 amino acids. Germline V gives CDR1 SQVTM, CDR2 ANQGSEA. With 6 bases clipped from V and 2 bases from J, the junction kept 16 bases outside the gene matches. CDR3 DNA: TGCAGCGTCGTGCGGGGTACTAGCGAAACACCCTACGAGCAGTACTTC. This encodes CSVVRGTSETPYEQYF.

This clone has just a few counts. The chain uses TRBV20-1 and TRBJ2-5, with a weak D call TRBD1 (6 bases). Germline V gives CDR1 DFQATT, CDR2 SNEGSKA (reference sequence). The length of the CDR3 is 11 residues. Trimming took 4 bases from V and 5 from J, leaving 8 bases between them. The chain's CDR3 is CSATGEETQYF. The CDR3 DNA sequence: TGCAGTGCTACAGGGGAGGAGACCCAGTACTTC.

The V call is TRBV2, the J call TRBJ1-1; D is uncertain. The CDR3 contains 15 residues. Trimming shortened V by 0 bases and J by 0 bases, and 8 bases separated the two germline ends. Germline V gene data show CDR1 as SNHLY and CDR2 as FYNNEI. CDR3 region: CASSEAVSVNTEAFF. The CDR3 DNA follows: TGTGCCAGCAGTGAAGCGGTCTCGGTGAACACTGAAGCTTTCTTT.

The genes are TRBV11-3 and TRBJ1-6, with D possibly being TRBD1 (6 bases). CDR1 is SGHNT and CDR2 is YENEEA in the germline V gene. This CDR3 region has 14 residues. V was pared by 3 bases and J by 11 bases, with 14 bases between. The CDR3 spells CASSLGHQRTPLHF. DNA for the CDR3: TGTGCCAGCAGCTTGGGACACCAGAGGACACCCCTCCACTTT.

The gene calls are TRBV7-9 and TRBJ1-2; D is ambiguous. V was shortened by 8 bases and J by 7 bases, with 11 bases between the two germline ends. The germline CDR1 and CDR2 sequences are SEHNR and FQNEAQ (reference sequence). The CDR3 has 11 residues. CDR3 sequence (DNA): TGTGCCAGCCAATTCGGTGTTGGCTACACCTTC. Translation gives CASQFGVGYTF.

The V call is TRBV7-8, the J call TRBJ1-1; D unclear. Germline V CDR1 and CDR2: SGHVS, FQNEAQ. The V gene lost 0 bases and the J gene lost 2 bases, with 4 bases spanning the gap. The CDR3 length is 13 residues. The CDR3 loop reads CASSLAFNTEAFF. CDR3 sequence (DNA): TGTGCCAGCAGCTTAGCCTTTAACACTGAAGCTTTCTTT.

The chain joins TRBV2 to TRBJ2-3; the match to TRBD2 covers 9 bases. Germline assignment: CDR1 SNHLY and CDR2 FYNNEI. The junction had 7 bases not matched to a gene; V was cut back by 8 bases and J by 4 bases. The CDR3 extends over 14 amino acids. CDR3 coding DNA: TGTGCCAGCCATGGGACTAGCAAACCAGATACGCAGTATTTT. This gives the protein CASHGTSKPDTQYF.

This sequence joins TRBV15 and TRBJ1-1; 7 nucleotides line up with TRBD1. Germline trimming cut 1 base from V and 7 bases from J; bases unmatched to any gene: 9. From germline, CDR1 is LNHNV and CDR2 YYDKDF (reference sequence). The CDR3 spans 15 residues. CDR3 nucleotide sequence: TGTGCCACCAGCAGAGTCGGCGGGACAGCCTATGAAGCTTTCTTT. Translation gives CATSRVGGTAYEAFF.

The chain has TRBV29-1 and TRBJ1-4; 10 nucleotides align to TRBD1. The CDR3 runs to 13 residues. CDR1 and CDR2 from the germline V gene are SQVTM and ANQGSEA. The V segment lost 3 bases and the J segment 6 bases; nucleotides outside the gene matches: 1. CDR3 amino acids: CSVDGTGDEKLFF. CDR3 nucleotides: TGCAGCGTTGATGGGACAGGGGATGAAAAACTGTTTTTT.

The chain links TRBV7-9 to TRBJ2-2; tentatively, D is TRBD2 (7 bases). Per germline, CDR1 SEHNR and CDR2 FQNEAQ (reference sequence). V lost 5 bases, J lost 3 bases, and 16 bases lay in between. The CDR3 contains 16 residues. In DNA form, the CDR3 reads TGTGCCAGCAGCGCAGAGGGGGGGCTGGACACCGGGGAGCTGTTTTTT. This gives the protein CASSAEGGLDTGELFF.

This clone turned up a few times. The genes are TRBV5-1 and TRBJ1-4, with 8 positions matching TRBD1. The CDR3 contains 15 residues. Germline trimming cut 4 bases from V and 5 bases from J; bases unmatched to any gene: 7. CDR1 is SGHRS and CDR2 is YFSETQ in the germline V gene. The CDR3 DNA reads TGCGCCAGCAGCCTTGGGACAGGTATAAATGAAAAACTGTTTTTT. It translates to CASSLGTGINEKLFF.

This chain links TRBV6-5 with TRBJ1-2, with D unresolved. Germline loops: CDR1 MNHEY, CDR2 SVGAGI. The CDR3 totals 13 residues. V was clipped by 5 bases and J by 5 bases, with 12 bases between them. CDR3 protein: CASSPQSLYGYTF. DNA of the CDR3: TGTGCCAGCAGTCCCCAAAGCCTGTATGGCTACACCTTC.

The rearrangement joins TRBV19 to TRBJ1-5, with a weak D call TRBD1 (6 bases). Germline V lookup: CDR1 LNHDA, CDR2 SQIVND (reference sequence). CDR3 size: 16 residues. V gave up 4 bases and J gave up 2 bases, with 15 bases separating them. The CDR3 sequence: CASSTHGQYGNQPQHF. As DNA, the CDR3 is TGTGCCAGTAGTACCCACGGACAGTACGGCAATCAGCCCCAGCATTTT.

This clone was recorded once. CDR3 sequence: CASSGTGNQPQHF. In DNA form, the CDR3 reads TGTGCCAGTAGCGGGACAGGGAATCAGCCCCAGCATTTT. The chain couples TRBV19 to TRBJ1-5, with 9 bases that match TRBD1. The germline CDR1 and CDR2 sequences are LNHDA and SQIVND (reference sequence). J lost 4 bases, V lost 6 bases, and 1 base had no gene match. CDR3 length: 13 residues.

In its sample, this clone was seen a few times. The J gene is TRBJ2-7, the V gene TRBV7-2; unclear D gene. Trimming stripped 0 bases from V and 0 bases from J, with 6 bases between. The CDR3 sequence is 14 residues long. Germline V gives CDR1 SGHTA, CDR2 FQGNSA. The CDR3 sequence is CASSLAANSYEQYF. DNA for the CDR3: TGTGCCAGCAGCTTAGCAGCGAACTCCTACGAGCAGTACTTC.

V is TRBV27 and J is TRBJ2-7, with 8 bases fitting TRBD2. Germline CDR1 and CDR2: MNHEY and SMNVEV (reference sequence). This CDR3 comprises 17 residues. The trim removed 5 bases at V and 1 base at J, leaving 13 bases unmatched. This CDR3 reads CASSAPRVAGSSYEQYF. CDR3 DNA sequence: TGTGCCAGCAGTGCCCCCAGGGTAGCGGGGTCATCCTACGAGCAGTACTTC.

The chain combines TRBV7-2 with TRBJ1-2, with no clear D. The CDR3 is made up of 15 amino acids. Trimming took 4 bases from V and 4 from J, leaving 16 bases between them. The germline gives CDR1 SGHTA, CDR2 FQGNSA. CDR3 bases: TGTGCCAGCAGCTCCAACTTCGGGGAGGCCTATGGCTACACCTTC. Its protein is CASSSNFGEAYGYTF.

The chain is built from TRBV6-1 and TRBJ2-7, with a possible D match to TRBD2 (7 bases). The germline CDR1 and CDR2 sequences are MNHNS and SASEGT. This CDR3 comprises 14 residues. Trimming shortened V by 6 bases and J by 3 bases, and 15 bases separated the two germline ends. Here the CDR3 reads CASRVVGGRYEQYF. Written as DNA, the CDR3 is TGTGCCAGCAGAGTCGTGGGGGGGCGCTACGAGCAGTACTTC.

The chain uses TRBV27 and TRBJ1-5; D gene ambiguous. The germline V gene encodes CDR1 MNHEY and CDR2 SMNVEV (reference sequence). Trimming stripped 3 bases from V and 3 bases from J, with 9 bases between. This CDR3 contains 14 residues. Here the CDR3 DNA reads TGTGCCAGCAGTTTCTACGGGTCCAATCAGCCCCAGCATTTT. Encoded protein: CASSFYGSNQPQHF.

The chain joins TRBV7-3 to TRBJ2-5, with D maybe TRBD2 (6 bases). The CDR3 has 15 amino acids. The V gene lost 4 bases and the J gene lost 1 base, with 13 bases spanning the gap. Germline V CDR1 and CDR2: SGHTA, FQGTGA. In DNA, the CDR3 is TGTGCCAGCAGCTACATGACGGGGGTCCAAGAGACCCAGTACTTC. This codes for CASSYMTGVQETQYF.

The rearrangement uses TRBV19 and TRBJ2-7; no clear D. The V gene lost 7 bases and the J gene lost 5 bases, with 18 bases spanning the gap. Germline V gene data show CDR1 as LNHDA and CDR2 as SQIVND (reference sequence). The CDR3 spans 14 residues. As DNA, the CDR3 is TGTGCCAGTAACAACGGAGTTGATGCGGACGAGCAGTACTTC. Its translation is CASNNGVDADEQYF.

The DNA for the CDR3 is TGTGCCAGCAGCTTAGGGGCGGGCATTGACATTCAGTACTTC. Residues: CASSLGAGIDIQYF. The V and J genes are TRBV7-9 and TRBJ2-4, with D perhaps TRBD2 (5 bases). CDR3 length: 14 residues. The ends were cut back, 1 base at V and 8 bases at J, with 12 bases in the middle. CDR1 is SEHNR and CDR2 is FQNEAQ in the germline V gene (reference sequence).

Only a few counts were recorded for this clone. The chain uses TRBV27 and TRBJ1-5; D not resolved. This CDR3 region has 16 residues. The germline CDR1 and CDR2 sequences are MNHEY and SMNVEV (reference sequence). V was cut by 6 bases and J by 1 base, with 16 bases left in between. CDR3 amino acids: CASSFGTGLSNQPQHF. In DNA form, the CDR3 reads TGTGCCAGCAGCTTTGGTACGGGTCTGAGCAATCAGCCCCAGCATTTT.

The V and J genes are TRBV7-6 and TRBJ2-7; D may be TRBD1 (6 bases). Trimming pared 2 bases from V and 4 bases from J, leaving 6 bases between. The CDR3 spans 12 residues. Per the germline V gene, CDR1 is SGHVS and CDR2 is FNYEAQ. The CDR3 nucleotides read TGTGCCAGCAGCTTACAGGGGTACGAGCAGTACTTC. Protein: CASSLQGYEQYF.

J is TRBJ1-1 and V is TRBV6-1, with TRBD1 identical over 8 bases. V lost 3 bases, J lost 1 base, and 10 bases stayed unmatched. The germline gives CDR1 MNHNS, CDR2 SASEGT. The length of the CDR3 is 17 residues. The CDR3, as DNA: TGTGCCAGCAGTGACAGACAGGGGCTCACCCCGAACACTGAAGCTTTCTTT. It encodes CASSDRQGLTPNTEAFF.